This T cell receptor beta chain was profiled in a study of read filtering for tumor transcriptome and immune sequencing. Study background: Among patients, some 17 were male and around 13 female, aged about 40 to 90 (mean approximately 62). Notes on the study in general: Approximately 80% of IR-seq clonotypes had one read, totaling about 3.5% of reads; RNA-seq: about 74% and 41%. The CD138-negative fraction was mixed bone marrow immune cells, not pure T cells.

This clonotype was counted ten times or more. Its antigen is undetermined. From 400 to 450 ng of RNA, a library with molecular barcoded alpha/delta and beta/gamma adaptors was made. TCRdb used MiXCR to reprocess the reads, holding one entry per CDR3 protein. The sample includes more than 55,000 distinct CDR3 sequences, roughly a fifth of them seen just once. The CDR3 is made up of 10 amino acids. Trimming took off 4 bases at V and 8 bases at J, with 3 bases between the two ends. The V gene's germline CDR1 is SNHLY and CDR2 FYNNEI. The chain employs TRBV2 and TRBJ2-1; D gene uncertain. The sequenced sample consisted of a population of CD138-negative cells sorted from bone marrow. This TCR was recovered from a donor over 35 with multiple myeloma. In DNA form, the CDR3 reads TGTGCCAGCAGTGTTTATGAGCAGTTCTTC. It specifies CASSVYEQFF.